One sample yielded the 32 T cell receptor beta chains listed below, sequenced in a study of blood T cell repertoires in COVID-19. Data came from immunoSEQ multiplex PCR; TCRdb stores just in-frame clones and leaves some out. Of over 150,000 clones listed, approximately 80% are singletons. Sample: peripheral blood. These receptors were taken from a woman aged 60 to 75 with COVID-19, enrolled during active disease.

This rearrangement joins TRBV2 to TRBJ2-1; 12 bases match TRBD2. This CDR3 has 15 amino acids. V was pared by 5 bases and J by 4 bases, with 3 bases of the junction left unmatched. Germline V CDR1 and CDR2: SNHLY, FYNNEI. The CDR3 coding sequence is TGTGCCAGCAGTTCCGGACTAGCGGGGTACAATGAGCAGTTCTTC. It specifies CASSSGLAGYNEQFF.

The genes are TRBV7-6 and TRBJ2-7; 9 bases line up with TRBD1. The CDR3 consists of 16 residues. Trimming at V came to 0 bases and at J to 0 bases, leaving 3 bases not matched to a gene. Germline-derived CDR1 and CDR2 are SGHVS and FNYEAQ. The DNA of the CDR3 is TGTGCCAGCAGCTTAGCCGGGACAGGGAACTCCTACGAGCAGTACTTC. It yields the protein CASSLAGTGNSYEQYF.

This clone has a handful of counts. V gene TRBV30 combines with J gene TRBJ1-1; D gene uncertain. The ends were cut back, 0 bases at V and 4 bases at J, with 15 bases in the middle. The CDR3 totals 15 residues. In germline, CDR1 is GTSNPN, CDR2 SVGIG (reference sequence). CDR3 DNA: TGTGCCTGGAGTGTATTTGGGCCGTCTGGCACTGAAGCTTTCTTT. This gives the protein CAWSVFGPSGTEAFF.

This clone showed up many times. V gene TRBV5-1 combines with J gene TRBJ2-7; 7 positions agree with TRBD2. Germline CDR1 SGHRS, CDR2 YFSETQ. Germline trimming cut 0 bases from V and 4 bases from J; bases unmatched to any gene: 4. The CDR3 length is 14 residues. The CDR3 DNA sequence: TGCGCCAGCAGCTTGGCAGGGCGGGGGTACGAGCAGTACTTC. Residues: CASSLAGRGYEQYF. The full variable domain, in which reference TRBV5-1 and TRBJ2-7 provide the parts outside the CDR3, is KAGVTQTPRYLIKTRGQQVTLSCSPISGHRSVSWYQQTPGQGLQFLFEYFSETQRNKGNFPGRFSGRQFSNSRSEMNVSTLELGDSALYLCASSLAGRGYEQYFGPGTRLTVT.

V usage is TRBV3-1 (or the pseudogene TRBV3-2) and J usage is TRBJ2-1; a weak D match, TRBD1 (7 bases). The CDR3 extends over 16 amino acids. The V end was cut by 1 base, the J end by 5 bases, with 15 bases between. Germline loops: CDR1 LGHDT, CDR2 YNNKEL (reference sequence). The CDR3 is CASSQGMAGGNNEQFF. The CDR3 DNA is TGTGCCAGCAGCCAAGGGATGGCAGGGGGGAACAATGAGCAGTTCTTC.

V usage is TRBV7-6 and J usage is TRBJ2-2; D might be TRBD1 (6 bases). The V gene's germline CDR1 is SGHVS and CDR2 FNYEAQ. The length of the CDR3 is 16 residues. V was trimmed by 1 base and J by 1 base, leaving 10 bases between them. The CDR3 reads CASSLGETGNTGELFF. The CDR3 DNA follows: TGTGCCAGCAGCTTAGGAGAGACAGGGAACACCGGGGAGCTGTTTTTT.

The chain combines TRBV9 with TRBJ1-5, with 7 bases that match TRBD1. CDR1 and CDR2 from the germline V gene are SGDLS and YYNGEE. There are 13 residues in the CDR3. V lost 3 bases to trimming and J lost 8 bases; unmatched junction nucleotides: 5. CDR3 in amino acids: CASSETGPEPQHF. The CDR3 nucleotides read TGTGCCAGCAGCGAGACAGGGCCCGAGCCCCAGCATTTT.

V and J are TRBV4-2 and TRBJ2-1; maybe TRBD2 (6 bases). Trimming cost V 4 bases and J 10 bases, with 14 bases left between them. The length of the CDR3 is 13 residues. Per the germline V gene, CDR1 is LGHNA and CDR2 is YNFKEQ. Here the CDR3 reads CASSLNELAEQFF. The CDR3 nucleotides are TGTGCCAGCAGCCTCAATGAACTAGCCGAGCAGTTCTTC.

This clone appeared once. DNA of the CDR3: TGTGCCAGCTCACCTGGGGCAGGGTATGGCTACACCTTC. This encodes CASSPGAGYGYTF. V usage is TRBV18 and J usage is TRBJ1-2; a weak D match, TRBD1 (5 bases). The germline V gene encodes CDR1 KGHSH and CDR2 LQKENI. Trimming left V 3 bases short and J 5 bases short, with 10 bases between. This CDR3 contains 13 residues.

J is TRBJ2-1 and V is TRBV5-1; TRBD2 is a possible D gene (5 bases). This CDR3 has 15 amino acids. CDR1 and CDR2 (germline): SGHRS, YFSETQ. Trimming left V 4 bases short and J 4 bases short, with 15 bases between. This CDR3 reads CASSNSADSYNEQFF. The CDR3 DNA reads TGCGCCAGCAGCAATAGCGCCGACTCTTACAATGAGCAGTTCTTC.

This clone has a handful of counts. The chain employs TRBV3-1 (or the pseudogene TRBV3-2) and TRBJ2-5, with TRBD2 matching over 15 bases. This CDR3 region has 18 residues. J gave up 2 bases and V 0 bases, and 4 bases lay outside the gene matches. Germline values: CDR1 LGHDT, CDR2 YNNKEL (reference sequence). The CDR3 region is CASSQEGLAGGIQETQYF. As DNA, the CDR3 is TGTGCCAGCAGCCAAGAAGGACTAGCGGGAGGGATACAAGAGACCCAGTACTTC.

The chain carries TRBV7-8 and TRBJ1-1; 9 bases align to TRBD1. The germline gives CDR1 SGHVS, CDR2 FQNEAQ. The CDR3 is made up of 16 amino acids. V dropped 1 base and J dropped 0; count of bases not matched to a gene: 3. The CDR3 region has the DNA TGTGCCAGCAGCTTAGGGGGACAGGGACTGAACACTGAAGCTTTCTTT. It yields the protein CASSLGGQGLNTEAFF.

This clone was counted a single time. This chain connects TRBV15 to TRBJ2-1, with 9 bases fitting TRBD2. There are 14 residues in the CDR3. Germline V CDR1 and CDR2: LNHNV, YYDKDF (reference sequence). V shed 4 bases and J 8 bases; nucleotides not matched to a gene: 6. The CDR3 sequence is CATSNGGRVHEQFF. CDR3 coding DNA: TGTGCCACCAGCAACGGCGGGAGGGTCCATGAGCAGTTCTTC.

This rearrangement joins TRBV5-3 to TRBJ2-5, with 8 bases fitting TRBD1. TRBV5-3 is known as an ORF, though its function is uncertain. CDR3 length: 14 amino acids. V lost 4 bases to trimming and J lost 6 bases; unmatched junction nucleotides: 8. CDR3 DNA: TGTGCCAGAAGCGCGGGACAGGAGGTAAAGACCCAGTACTTC. It encodes CARSAGQEVKTQYF.

This sequence joins TRBV3-1 (or the pseudogene TRBV3-2) and TRBJ1-1; D is ambiguous. The V gene's germline CDR1 is LGHDT and CDR2 YNNKEL (reference sequence). The V end lost 2 bases, the J end lost 4 bases, and 8 bases lay between the germline ends. The CDR3 extends over 13 amino acids. The chain's CDR3 is CASSQIHGTEAFF. CDR3 sequence (DNA): TGTGCCAGCAGCCAAATTCACGGCACTGAAGCTTTCTTT.

V usage is TRBV30 and J usage is TRBJ1-5; D not resolved. From germline, CDR1 is GTSNPN and CDR2 SVGIG (reference sequence). Trimming left V 4 bases short and J 2 bases short, with 12 bases between. CDR3 length: 14 residues. CDR3 DNA: TGTGCCTGGAATACCCGGCAGGGCAATCAGCCCCAGCATTTT. Translation: CAWNTRQGNQPQHF. Full variable domain (rest looked up from reference TRBV30 and TRBJ1-5): SQTIHQWPATLVQPVGSPLSLECTVEGTSNPNLYWYRQAAGRGLQLLFYSVGIGQISSEVPQNLSASRPQDRQFILSSKKLLLSDSGFYLCAWNTRQGNQPQHFGDGTRLSIL.

This clone was observed once. This sequence joins TRBV5-5 and TRBJ1-1, with a weak D call TRBD1 (5 bases). This CDR3 is 14 amino acids long. The germline CDR1 and CDR2 sequences are SGHKS and YYEKEE (reference sequence). The germline V and J ends were trimmed by 1 base and 6 bases, with 13 bases remaining between them. The CDR3 loop reads CASSLSGGLPEAFF. The CDR3 nucleotides are TGTGCCAGCAGCTTGTCGGGGGGATTACCTGAAGCTTTCTTT.

The chain uses TRBV30 and TRBJ2-3, with 9 bases matching TRBD2. V shed 4 bases and J 3 bases; nucleotides not matched to a gene: 5. Germline V gene lookup returns CDR1 GTSNPN and CDR2 SVGIG (reference sequence). The CDR3 totals 14 residues. The CDR3 loop is CAWTPAGGTDTQYF. CDR3 DNA: TGTGCCTGGACCCCAGCGGGGGGAACAGATACGCAGTATTTT.

V gene TRBV5-4 combines with J gene TRBJ2-3, with 7 bases aligning to TRBD2. This CDR3 has 15 amino acids. The V gene end was trimmed by 2 bases and the J gene end by 7 bases; junction bases not matched to a gene: 10. Germline-derived CDR1 and CDR2 are SGHNT and YYREEE (reference sequence). In DNA form, the CDR3 reads TGTGCCAGCAGCTTTTTTGCTAGCGGAGGTTATACGCAGTATTTT. Protein product: CASSFFASGGYTQYF.

This clone was recorded only once. The V gene is TRBV18, the J gene TRBJ1-4; unclear D gene. The CDR3 has 17 residues. V dropped 1 base and J dropped 0 bases, with 12 bases sitting between them. Germline-derived CDR1 and CDR2 are KGHSH and LQKENI. The DNA for the CDR3 is TGTGCCAGCTCACCACTTCCAGGCCTTGCAACTAATGAAAAACTGTTTTTT. Encoded protein: CASSPLPGLATNEKLFF.

The rearrangement joins TRBV7-2 to TRBJ1-4; D is possibly TRBD1 (6 bases). Germline V gene sequence: CDR1 SGHTA, CDR2 FQGNSA. Trimming shortened V by 3 bases and J by 0 bases, and 8 bases separated the two germline ends. The CDR3 covers 15 residues. CDR3 in amino acids: CASSLDSATNEKLFF. The DNA for the CDR3 is TGTGCCAGCAGCTTGGACAGTGCAACTAATGAAAAACTGTTTTTT.

J is TRBJ2-1 and V is TRBV20-1; TRBD2 matches 7 bases. Germline CDR1 reads DFQATT; CDR2 reads SNEGSKA (reference sequence). The CDR3 loop spans 11 amino acids. The J segment lost 8 bases and the V segment lost 5 bases, leaving 3 bases of the junction unmatched. Here the CDR3 reads CSAPTSYEQFF. The CDR3 bases are TGCAGTGCTCCGACTAGCTATGAGCAGTTCTTC.

V gene TRBV19 combines with J gene TRBJ2-2; TRBD2 aligns across 7 bases. V lost 8 bases to trimming and J lost 4 bases; unmatched junction nucleotides: 4. Germline V lookup: CDR1 LNHDA, CDR2 SQIVND (reference sequence). The CDR3 loop spans 13 amino acids. The CDR3 is CASQSGGTGELFF. CDR3 DNA sequence: TGTGCCAGTCAATCGGGGGGCACCGGGGAGCTGTTTTTT. Drawing the rest from reference TRBV19 and TRBJ2-2, the complete variable domain is DGGITQSPKYLFRKEGQNVTLSCEQNLNHDAMYWYRQDPGQGLRLIYYSQIVNDFQKGDIAEGYSVSREKKESFPLTVTSAQKNPTAFYLCASQSGGTGELFFGEGSRLTVL.

This chain uses TRBV5-1 with TRBJ2-7, with a weak D call TRBD1 (5 bases). V lost 0 bases, J lost 1 base, and 5 bases lay in between. CDR3 length: 13 residues. Looked up from germline, CDR1 is SGHRS and CDR2 is YFSETQ. CDR3 sequence: CASSLGQSYEQYF. The CDR3 nucleotides are TGCGCCAGCAGCTTGGGACAGTCCTACGAGCAGTACTTC. Full variable domain (remainder filled in from reference TRBV5-1 and TRBJ2-7): KAGVTQTPRYLIKTRGQQVTLSCSPISGHRSVSWYQQTPGQGLQFLFEYFSETQRNKGNFPGRFSGRQFSNSRSEMNVSTLELGDSALYLCASSLGQSYEQYFGPGTRLTVT.

The chain employs TRBV7-6 and TRBJ1-2; D is uncertain. This CDR3 is built from 12 residues. V lost 2 bases and J lost 13, with 14 bases in between. The germline V gene encodes CDR1 SGHVS and CDR2 FNYEAQ. CDR3 sequence (DNA): TGTGCCAGCAGCTTACCTCCAGGTTCTGTCACCTTC. It encodes CASSLPPGSVTF.

The V and J genes are TRBV7-2 and TRBJ2-7; 8 bases fit TRBD1. V was clipped by 2 bases and J by 4 bases; unmatched bases: 7. The CDR3 sequence is 15 residues long. In germline, CDR1 is SGHTA, CDR2 FQGNSA. The CDR3 nucleotides are TGTGCCAGCAGCTTACTGCAGGGGGCAGAATACGAGCAGTACTTC. This codes for CASSLLQGAEYEQYF.

The chain employs TRBV5-5 and TRBJ1-5; unclear D gene. The CDR3 consists of 15 residues. Germline loops: CDR1 SGHKS, CDR2 YYEKEE (reference sequence). The V end was cut by 1 base, the J end by 2 bases, with 10 bases between. The CDR3 DNA is TGTGCCAGCAGCTTGAAGGGAGGAGGCAATCAGCCCCAGCATTTT. This sequence encodes CASSLKGGGNQPQHF. Filled out from reference TRBV5-5 and TRBJ1-5, the complete variable domain reads DAGVTQSPTHLIKTRGQQVTLRCSPISGHKSVSWYQQVLGQGPQFIFQYYEKEERGRGNFPDRFSARQFPNYSSELNVNALLLGDSALYLCASSLKGGGNQPQHFGDGTRLSIL.

The chain joins TRBV4-1 to TRBJ2-5; the D gene is possibly TRBD2 (7 bases). The germline V and J ends were trimmed by 1 base and 4 bases, with 13 bases remaining between them. Per germline, CDR1 MGHRA and CDR2 YSYEKL. There are 15 residues in the CDR3. The CDR3 sequence: CASSQGGGLSETQYF. DNA for the CDR3: TGCGCCAGCAGCCAAGGGGGGGGGCTTTCAGAGACCCAGTACTTC.

V is TRBV6-5 and J is TRBJ1-5; no definite D call. Germline V gene lookup returns CDR1 MNHEY and CDR2 SVGAGI. The CDR3 totals 14 residues. V gave up 7 bases and J gave up 3 bases, with 13 bases separating them. CDR3 loop: CASTIRRVNQPQHF. The CDR3, as DNA: TGTGCCAGCACTATTAGGAGGGTCAATCAGCCCCAGCATTTT.

A single count supports this clone. This sequence joins TRBV6-5 and TRBJ1-5, with D maybe TRBD1 (6 bases). The germline V gene encodes CDR1 MNHEY and CDR2 SVGAGI. V was pared by 5 bases and J by 9 bases, with 17 bases between. This CDR3 comprises 14 residues. The CDR3 here is CASSNRVSHWPQHF. In DNA, the CDR3 is TGTGCCAGCAGTAACAGGGTCTCTCACTGGCCCCAGCATTTT.

This clone was observed a few times. The chain joins TRBV3-1 (or the pseudogene TRBV3-2) to TRBJ1-4; perhaps TRBD1 as D (6 bases). The CDR3 spans 15 residues. The germline V and J ends were trimmed by 6 bases and 5 bases, with 16 bases remaining between them. The germline V gene has CDR1 LGHDT and CDR2 YNNKEL (reference sequence). CDR3 sequence (DNA): TGTGCCAGCAGACAGGACAGTTCCTTCAATGAAAAACTGTTTTTT. This codes for CASRQDSSFNEKLFF.

The chain carries TRBV5-4 and TRBJ2-2; 12 nucleotides agree with TRBD2. The CDR3 extends over 16 amino acids. Germline V gene lookup returns CDR1 SGHNT and CDR2 YYREEE (reference sequence). Trimming removed 4 bases from V and 6 bases from J; junction bases left unmatched: 7. As DNA, the CDR3 is TGTGCCAGCAGCCCGACTAGCGGGAGTTCTTCCGGGGAGCTGTTTTTT. Amino acid sequence: CASSPTSGSSSGELFF.